The 17 T cell receptor beta chains below come from one sample, sequenced in a study of cytomegalovirus exposure and HLA in healthy donors. PCR employed 60 Vbeta and 13 Jbeta primers. TCRdb's table, derived via immunoSEQ multiplex PCR, lists solely in-frame clones and lacks some. The table includes some 170,000 clones, approximately 72% detected once. Sequencing was performed on PBMCs. Receptor source: a human donor in good health.

V gene TRBV5-1 combines with J gene TRBJ2-7; D is unclear. V lost 0 bases, J lost 1 base, and 8 bases lay in between. The CDR3 has 14 residues. The germline gives CDR1 SGHRS, CDR2 YFSETQ. This chain's CDR3 is CASSLAWQSYEQYF. The CDR3 bases are TGCGCCAGCAGCTTGGCCTGGCAGTCCTACGAGCAGTACTTC.

The genes are TRBV13 and TRBJ1-1; no clear D. V gave up 1 base and J gave up 7 bases, with 7 bases separating them. This CDR3 has 12 amino acids. Germline V lookup: CDR1 PRHDT, CDR2 FYEKMQ (reference sequence). The CDR3 nucleotides read TGTGCCAGCAGCTTAGCGCGGGGTGAAGCTTTCTTT. It is translated as CASSLARGEAFF.

V and J are TRBV7-6 and TRBJ2-2; tentative D call: TRBD2 (5 bases). The CDR3 has 18 residues. Trimming stripped 1 base from V and 4 bases from J, with 19 bases between. CDR1 SGHVS and CDR2 FNYEAQ come from the germline V gene. CDR3 sequence reads: CASSLVPRIAIRTGELFF. The CDR3 DNA reads TGTGCCAGCAGCTTAGTCCCCCGGATAGCGATACGCACCGGGGAGCTGTTTTTT.

The chain employs TRBV27 and TRBJ1-5, with D possibly being TRBD1 (6 bases). V was cut by 8 bases and J by 1 base, with 15 bases left in between. This CDR3 is 15 amino acids long. Per germline, CDR1 MNHEY and CDR2 SMNVEV (reference sequence). As DNA, the CDR3 is TGTGCCAGCCGGGAGGGGGTGATCAGCAATCAGCCCCAGCATTTT. Translating it yields CASREGVISNQPQHF.

The chain links TRBV18 to TRBJ2-7; 11 bases align to TRBD1. With V trimmed by 2 bases and J by 2 bases, 5 bases remained unmatched. The CDR3 is made up of 16 amino acids. Germline CDR1 and CDR2: KGHSH and LQKENI. Here the CDR3 reads CASSPTTGQGAYEQYF. CDR3 coding DNA: TGTGCCAGCTCACCAACAACGGGACAGGGGGCCTACGAGCAGTACTTC.

The chain combines TRBV4-1 with TRBJ1-5, with D perhaps TRBD1 (5 bases). The germline gives CDR1 MGHRA, CDR2 YSYEKL. The CDR3 loop spans 18 amino acids. Trimming took off 2 bases at V and 1 base at J, with 18 bases between the two ends. The CDR3 here is CASSQKGAGWESNQPQHF. The CDR3, as DNA: TGCGCCAGCAGCCAAAAAGGGGCTGGGTGGGAAAGCAATCAGCCCCAGCATTTT.

This clone was counted between two and nine times. The rearrangement joins TRBV6-5 to TRBJ1-2; D unresolved. Deletions cut 2 bases from V and 14 bases from J, with 24 bases between. The CDR3 is 15 amino acids. Per germline, CDR1 MNHEY and CDR2 SVGAGI. The CDR3 DNA is TGTGCCAGCAGTTACGCCTCGGCGGGTTCCCCTGAAAGAACCTTC. Translation gives CASSYASAGSPERTF.

This clone has only one observation. This chain uses TRBV5-4 with TRBJ2-7; a possible D gene is TRBD2 (6 bases). Looked up from germline, CDR1 is SGHNT and CDR2 is YYREEE (reference sequence). Trimming removed 2 bases from V and 2 bases from J, with 11 bases in between. There are 14 residues in the CDR3. CDR3 amino acids: CASSLSGLTYEQYF. CDR3 DNA sequence: TGTGCCAGCAGCTTATCGGGACTCACCTACGAGCAGTACTTC.

The rearrangement uses TRBV2 and TRBJ2-5; TRBD2 agrees at 16 bases. The CDR3 totals 20 residues. Germline-derived CDR1 and CDR2 are SNHLY and FYNNEI. With 0 bases clipped from V and 1 base from J, the junction kept 8 bases outside the gene matches. The CDR3, as DNA: TGTGCCAGCAGTGAAGCGCTTCCAGGGACTAGCGGGGGGGTCCAAGAGACCCAGTACTTC. Protein product: CASSEALPGTSGGVQETQYF.

CDR3 nucleotides: TGTGCCAGCAGCTTGGAAAGACAGGGTGGGTCACCCCTCCACTTT. It specifies CASSLERQGGSPLHF. The chain has TRBV5-4 and TRBJ1-6; 7 bases are a match to TRBD1. The germline V gene has CDR1 SGHNT and CDR2 YYREEE (reference sequence). Trimming cost V 0 bases and J 10 bases; bases outside gene matches: 7. The CDR3 runs to 15 residues.

V and J are TRBV27 and TRBJ2-3; 8 positions agree with TRBD1. J was trimmed by 5 bases and V by 5 bases; bases with no gene match: 9. This CDR3 contains 15 residues. The germline CDR1 and CDR2 sequences are MNHEY and SMNVEV (reference sequence). CDR3 region: CASSASTGAVDTQYF. The CDR3 region has the DNA TGTGCCAGCAGTGCCTCGACAGGGGCCGTAGATACGCAGTATTTT.

The chain employs TRBV5-6 and TRBJ1-6, with a tentative D call TRBD1 (6 bases). Germline V lookup: CDR1 SGHDT, CDR2 YYEEEE. The CDR3 contains 16 residues. Between the trimmed V and J ends, which lost 2 bases and 1 base, there was a span of 10 bases. CDR3 DNA sequence: TGTGCCAGCAGCTTTGGGGGGGCTTCCTATAATTCACCCCTCCACTTT. Its translation is CASSFGGASYNSPLHF. Full variable domain (outside the CDR3, taken from reference TRBV5-6 and TRBJ1-6): DAGVTQSPTHLIKTRGQQVTLRCSPKSGHDTVSWYQQALGQGPQFIFQYYEEEERQRGNFPDRFSGHQFPNYSSELNVNALLLGDSALYLCASSFGGASYNSPLHFGNGTRLTVT.

The CDR3 sequence is CASSPRLAGGRNEQFF. The DNA for the CDR3 is TGTGCCAGCAGCCCCCGACTAGCGGGGGGCAGGAATGAGCAGTTCTTC. This chain connects TRBV6-6 to TRBJ2-1; 13 bases are shared with TRBD2. V dropped 6 bases and J dropped 7; count of bases not matched to a gene: 9. Germline V lookup: CDR1 MNHNY, CDR2 SVGAGI (reference sequence). The CDR3 contains 16 residues.

The sample holds a few counts of this clone. The chain employs TRBV25-1 and TRBJ2-7; 11 positions match TRBD1. Per the germline V gene, CDR1 is MGHDK and CDR2 is SYGVNS. V lost 5 bases, J lost 2 bases, and 8 bases stayed unmatched. There are 16 residues in the CDR3. CDR3: CASSIPGQGETYEQYF. Written as DNA, the CDR3 is TGTGCCAGCAGTATACCGGGACAGGGGGAAACCTACGAGCAGTACTTC.

CDR3 coding DNA: TGTGCCAGTAGTAGAACGGCAGGAACCTACGAGCAGTACTTC. It encodes CASSRTAGTYEQYF. The rearrangement joins TRBV19 to TRBJ2-7; D is unresolved. The germline V gene has CDR1 LNHDA and CDR2 SQIVND (reference sequence). The V end lost 4 bases, the J end lost 2 bases, and 12 bases lay between the germline ends. The CDR3 is made up of 14 amino acids.

In its sample, this clone was seen a few times. The chain links TRBV5-1 to TRBJ1-4, with TRBD1 identical over 7 bases. This CDR3 spans 14 amino acids. The trim removed 4 bases at V and 6 bases at J, leaving 6 bases unmatched. CDR1 is SGHRS and CDR2 is YFSETQ in the germline V gene. CDR3 in amino acids: CASSTTGSDEKLFF. In nucleotides, the CDR3 is TGCGCCAGCAGCACGACAGGGAGTGATGAAAAACTGTTTTTT.

This clone was detected only a few times. This sequence joins TRBV4-2 and TRBJ2-1, with 10 bases aligning to TRBD2. The CDR3 extends over 14 amino acids. Trimming took 4 bases from V and 8 from J; bases not matched to a gene: 5. In germline, CDR1 is LGHNA, CDR2 YNFKEQ. The CDR3 sequence: CASSPSGGLDEQFF. The CDR3, as DNA: TGTGCCAGCAGCCCTAGCGGGGGTCTCGATGAGCAGTTCTTC.